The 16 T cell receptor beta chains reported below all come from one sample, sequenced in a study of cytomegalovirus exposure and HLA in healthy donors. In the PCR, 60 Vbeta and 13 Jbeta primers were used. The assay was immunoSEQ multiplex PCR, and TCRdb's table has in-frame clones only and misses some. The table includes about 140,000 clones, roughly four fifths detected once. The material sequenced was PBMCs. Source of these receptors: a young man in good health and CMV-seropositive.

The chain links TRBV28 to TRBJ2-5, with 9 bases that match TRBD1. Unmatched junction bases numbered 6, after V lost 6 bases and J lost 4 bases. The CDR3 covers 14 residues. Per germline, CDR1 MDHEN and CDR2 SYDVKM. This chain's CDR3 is CASRPTGGSETQYF. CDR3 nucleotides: TGTGCCAGCAGACCTACAGGGGGCTCAGAGACCCAGTACTTC.

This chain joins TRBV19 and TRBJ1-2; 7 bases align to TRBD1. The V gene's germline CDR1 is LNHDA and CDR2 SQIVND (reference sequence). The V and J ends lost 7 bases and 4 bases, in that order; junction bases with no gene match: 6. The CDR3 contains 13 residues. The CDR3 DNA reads TGTGCCAGTATGGCCCACAGGGGCTATGGCTACACCTTC. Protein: CASMAHRGYGYTF.

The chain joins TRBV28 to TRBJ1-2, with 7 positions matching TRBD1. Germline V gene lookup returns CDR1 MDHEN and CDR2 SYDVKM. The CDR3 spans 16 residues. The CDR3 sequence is CAINLGSGGSLSGYTF. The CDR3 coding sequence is TGTGCTATAAACCTAGGATCAGGGGGATCGCTCTCTGGCTACACCTTC.

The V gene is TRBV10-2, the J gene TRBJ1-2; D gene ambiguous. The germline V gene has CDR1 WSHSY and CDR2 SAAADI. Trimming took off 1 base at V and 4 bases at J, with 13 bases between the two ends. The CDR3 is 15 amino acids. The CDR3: CASSELVFWAYGYTF. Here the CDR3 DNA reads TGCGCCAGCAGTGAGTTGGTCTTCTGGGCCTATGGCTACACCTTC.

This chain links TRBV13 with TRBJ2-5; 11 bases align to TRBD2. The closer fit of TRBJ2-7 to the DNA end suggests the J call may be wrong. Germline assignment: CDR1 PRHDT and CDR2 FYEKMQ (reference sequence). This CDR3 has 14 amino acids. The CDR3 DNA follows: TGTGCCAGCTCTCGACTAGCGGGAATCCACGAGCAGTACTTC. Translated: CASSRLAGIHEQYF.

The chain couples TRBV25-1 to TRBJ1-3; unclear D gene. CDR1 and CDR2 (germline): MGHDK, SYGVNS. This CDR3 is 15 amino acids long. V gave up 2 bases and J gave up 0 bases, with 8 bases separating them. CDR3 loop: CASSELGNSGNTIYF. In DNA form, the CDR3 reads TGTGCCAGCAGTGAACTAGGAAACTCTGGAAACACCATATATTTT.

The CDR3 DNA is TGTGCCAGCAGCTTAGGGGGTCCTCTGAAGACAGGGGGAGGCTACACCTTC. Translated, it gives CASSLGGPLKTGGGYTF. The chain employs TRBV7-8 and TRBJ1-2; 9 bases line up with TRBD1. V gave up 1 base and J gave up 8 bases; unmatched junction bases: 14. Looked up from germline, CDR1 is SGHVS and CDR2 is FQNEAQ. The length of the CDR3 is 17 residues.

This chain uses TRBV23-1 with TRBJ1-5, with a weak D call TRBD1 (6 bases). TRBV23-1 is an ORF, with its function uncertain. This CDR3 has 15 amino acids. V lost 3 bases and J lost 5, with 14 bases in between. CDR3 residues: CASSHWGREHQPQHF. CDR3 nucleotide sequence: TGCGCCAGCAGTCACTGGGGGCGGGAGCATCAGCCCCAGCATTTT.

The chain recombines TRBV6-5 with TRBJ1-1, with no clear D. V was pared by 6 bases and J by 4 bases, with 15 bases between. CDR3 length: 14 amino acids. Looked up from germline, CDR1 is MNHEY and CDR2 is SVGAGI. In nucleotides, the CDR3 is TGTGCCAGCAGCCCGGATCACGCGGGCACTGAAGCTTTCTTT. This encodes CASSPDHAGTEAFF.

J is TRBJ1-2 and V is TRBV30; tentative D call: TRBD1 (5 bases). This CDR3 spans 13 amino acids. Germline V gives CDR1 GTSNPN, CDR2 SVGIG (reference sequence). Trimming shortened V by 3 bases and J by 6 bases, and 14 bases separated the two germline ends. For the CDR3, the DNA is TGTGCCTGGAGCGACGGGGGGTTGAATGGCTACACCTTC. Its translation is CAWSDGGLNGYTF. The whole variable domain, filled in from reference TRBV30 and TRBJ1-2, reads SQTIHQWPATLVQPVGSPLSLECTVEGTSNPNLYWYRQAAGRGLQLLFYSVGIGQISSEVPQNLSASRPQDRQFILSSKKLLLSDSGFYLCAWSDGGLNGYTFGSGTRLTVV.

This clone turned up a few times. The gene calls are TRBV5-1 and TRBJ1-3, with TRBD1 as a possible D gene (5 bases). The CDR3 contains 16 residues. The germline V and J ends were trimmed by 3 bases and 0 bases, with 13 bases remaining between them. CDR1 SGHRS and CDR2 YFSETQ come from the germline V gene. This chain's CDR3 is CASSSGLQSSGNTIYF. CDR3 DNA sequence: TGCGCCAGCAGCTCGGGACTCCAGAGCTCTGGAAACACCATATATTTT.

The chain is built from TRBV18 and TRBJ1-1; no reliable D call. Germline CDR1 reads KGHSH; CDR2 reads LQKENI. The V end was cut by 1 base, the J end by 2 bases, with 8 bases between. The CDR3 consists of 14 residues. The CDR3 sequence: CASSPQPGNTEAFF. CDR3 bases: TGTGCCAGCTCACCACAACCGGGAAACACTGAAGCTTTCTTT.

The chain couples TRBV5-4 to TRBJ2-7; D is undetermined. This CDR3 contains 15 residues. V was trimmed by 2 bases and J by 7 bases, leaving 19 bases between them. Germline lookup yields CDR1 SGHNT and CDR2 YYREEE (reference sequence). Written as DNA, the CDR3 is TGTGCCAGCAGCTTTCCCGGCCAGGCAACCTTGGAGCAGTACTTC. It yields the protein CASSFPGQATLEQYF.

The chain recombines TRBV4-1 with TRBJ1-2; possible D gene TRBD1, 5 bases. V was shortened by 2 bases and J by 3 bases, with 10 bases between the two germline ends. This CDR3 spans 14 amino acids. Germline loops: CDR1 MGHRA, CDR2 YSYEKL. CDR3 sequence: CASSQSTGDYGYTF. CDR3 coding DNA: TGCGCCAGCAGCCAATCTACAGGCGACTATGGCTACACCTTC.

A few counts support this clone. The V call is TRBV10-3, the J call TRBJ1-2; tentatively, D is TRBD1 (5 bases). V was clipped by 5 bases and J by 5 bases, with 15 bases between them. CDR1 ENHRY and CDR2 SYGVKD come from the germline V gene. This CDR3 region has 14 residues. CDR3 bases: TGTGCCATCAGTTCCGGGACTCAAGGATATGGCTACACCTTC. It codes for CAISSGTQGYGYTF.

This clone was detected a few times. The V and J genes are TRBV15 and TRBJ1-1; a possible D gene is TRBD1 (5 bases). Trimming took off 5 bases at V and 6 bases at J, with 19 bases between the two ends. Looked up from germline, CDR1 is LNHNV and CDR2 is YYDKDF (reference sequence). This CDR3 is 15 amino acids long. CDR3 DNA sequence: TGTGCCACCAGCGCCCGACCCTGGACGGGGGCTGAAGCTTTCTTT. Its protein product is CATSARPWTGAEAFF. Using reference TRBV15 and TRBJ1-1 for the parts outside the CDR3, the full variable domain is DAMVIQNPRYQVTQFGKPVTLSCSQTLNHNVMYWYQQKSSQAPKLLFHYYDKDFNNEADTPDNFQSRRPNTSFCFLDIRSPGLGDTAMYLCATSARPWTGAEAFFGQGTRLTVV.